This T cell receptor beta chain was identified in a study of blood T cell repertoires in COVID-19. As for the study in general: Acute and convalescent COVID-19 specimens originated in the United States, Italy and Spain.

In the study's own analysis: Cell counts per sample came from amplifying reference gene primers. The protocol was immunoSEQ multiplex PCR, while the TCRdb copy is restricted to in-frame clones and leaves out a portion. D and trimming come from the DNA, and the V and J calls and clone size come from that table. The data show about 44,000 clones, more than 70% seen once. This receptor was identified in a woman in her 70s with acute or convalescent COVID-19. Specimen: peripheral blood.

This chain's CDR3 is CASSIDRGASYEQYF. CDR3 nucleotides: TGTGCCAGCAGCATAGACAGGGGGGCCTCCTACGAGCAGTACTTC. V is TRBV7-8 and J is TRBJ2-7; 9 nucleotides line up with TRBD1. The CDR3 totals 15 residues. V dropped 5 bases and J dropped 0; count of bases not matched to a gene: 5. Germline V gene lookup returns CDR1 SGHVS and CDR2 FQNEAQ.